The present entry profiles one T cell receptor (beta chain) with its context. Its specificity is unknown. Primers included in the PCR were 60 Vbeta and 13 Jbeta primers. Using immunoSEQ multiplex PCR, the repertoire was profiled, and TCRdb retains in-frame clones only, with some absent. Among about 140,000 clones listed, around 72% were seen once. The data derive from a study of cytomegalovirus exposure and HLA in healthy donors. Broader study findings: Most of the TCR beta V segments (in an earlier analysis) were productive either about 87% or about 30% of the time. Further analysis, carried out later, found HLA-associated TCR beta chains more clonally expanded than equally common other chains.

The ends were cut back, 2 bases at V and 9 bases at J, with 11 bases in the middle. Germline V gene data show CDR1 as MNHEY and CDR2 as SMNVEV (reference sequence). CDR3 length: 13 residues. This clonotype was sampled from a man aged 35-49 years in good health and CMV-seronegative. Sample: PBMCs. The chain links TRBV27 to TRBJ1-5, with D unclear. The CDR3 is CASSLLPRGPQHF. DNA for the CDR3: TGTGCCAGCAGTTTACTCCCCCGGGGGCCCCAGCATTTT.